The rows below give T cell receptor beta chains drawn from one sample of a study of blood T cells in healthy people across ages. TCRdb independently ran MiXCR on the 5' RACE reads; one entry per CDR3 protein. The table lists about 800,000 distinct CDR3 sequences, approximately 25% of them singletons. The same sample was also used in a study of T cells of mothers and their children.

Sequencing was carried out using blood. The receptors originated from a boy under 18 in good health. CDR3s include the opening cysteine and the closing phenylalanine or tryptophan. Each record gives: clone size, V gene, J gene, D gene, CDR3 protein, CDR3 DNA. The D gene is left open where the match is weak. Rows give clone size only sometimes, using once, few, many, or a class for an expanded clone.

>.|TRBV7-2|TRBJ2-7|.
CASSFGRDNEQYF
TGTGCCAGCAGCTTTGGTCGGGACAACGAGCAGTACTTC
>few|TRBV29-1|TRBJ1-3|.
CSVRGAGDSGNTIYF
TGCAGCGTCCGGGGAGCGGGGGACTCTGGAAACACCATATATTTT
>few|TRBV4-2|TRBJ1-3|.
CASSQPYDISSGNTIYF
TGTGCCAGCAGCCAACCTTACGATATCAGCTCTGGGAACACCATATATTTT
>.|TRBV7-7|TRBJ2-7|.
CASSLSGGSHEQYF
TGTGCTAGCAGCTTATCGGGTGGGTCACATGAGCAGTACTTC
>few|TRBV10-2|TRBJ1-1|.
CASSEVTGTNTEAFF
TGCGCCAGCAGTGAAGTCACGGGAACGAACACTGAAGCTTTCTTT
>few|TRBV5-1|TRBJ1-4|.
CASTRGRQPEREKLFF
TGCGCCAGCACCCGGGGGCGGCAGCCTGAGCGAGAAAAACTGTTTTTT
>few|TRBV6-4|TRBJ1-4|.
CASRRTVATNEKLFF
TGTGCCAGCAGGCGGACAGTTGCAACTAATGAAAAACTGTTTTTT
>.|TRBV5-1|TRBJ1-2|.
CASSLQGSAVNYGYTF
TGCGCCAGCAGCTTGCAGGGGAGTGCGGTGAACTATGGCTACACCTTC
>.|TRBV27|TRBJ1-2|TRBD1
CASSRLKTGEEYGYTF
TGTGCCAGCAGTCGACTCAAGACAGGGGAGGAGTATGGCTACACCTTC
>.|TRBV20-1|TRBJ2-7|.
CSARDPDRTYEQYF
TGCAGTGCTCGAGACCCGGACAGAACCTACGAGCAGTACTTC
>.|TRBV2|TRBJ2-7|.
CASSVARLYEQYF
TGTGCCAGCAGTGTTGCACGGCTCTACGAGCAGTACTTC
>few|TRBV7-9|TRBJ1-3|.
CASSLIWYTVPGNTIYF
TGTGCCAGCAGCTTAATTTGGTATACAGTTCCTGGAAACACCATATATTTT
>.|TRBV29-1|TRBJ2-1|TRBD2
CSVPSGRAPNEQFF
TGCAGCGTTCCTAGCGGGAGGGCCCCCAATGAGCAGTTCTTC
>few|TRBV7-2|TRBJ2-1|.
CATRGGAAYNEQFF
TGTGCCACCAGAGGGGGGGCAGCCTACAATGAGCAGTTCTTC
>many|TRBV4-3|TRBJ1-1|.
CASSQGRSAEAFF
TGCGCCAGCAGCCAAGGGAGATCGGCTGAAGCTTTCTTT
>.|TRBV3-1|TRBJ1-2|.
CASSQVGTPDTYGYTF
TGTGCCAGCAGCCAAGTAGGAACCCCGGACACCTATGGCTACACCTTC
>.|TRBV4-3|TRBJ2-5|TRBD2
CASSRGTSGGALETQYF
TGCGCCAGCAGCCGAGGGACTAGCGGGGGGGCCCTGGAGACCCAGTACTTC
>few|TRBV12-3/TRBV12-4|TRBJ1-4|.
CASSSALGGEKLFF
TGTGCCAGCAGTTCGGCGCTGGGGGGTGAAAAACTGTTTTTT
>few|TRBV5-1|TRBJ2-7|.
CASSLGTMGEQYF
TGCGCCAGCAGCTTAGGGACAATGGGCGAGCAGTACTTC
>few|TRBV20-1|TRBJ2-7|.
CSASDHSDPSYEQYF
TGCAGTGCTAGTGACCATAGCGACCCGTCCTACGAGCAGTACTTC
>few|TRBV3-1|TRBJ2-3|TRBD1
CASRNRDRDTQYF
TGTGCCAGCAGGAATAGGGACAGAGATACGCAGTATTTT
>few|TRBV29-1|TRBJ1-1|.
CSVGKNKNTEAFF
TGCAGCGTTGGTAAAAACAAGAACACTGAAGCTTTCTTT
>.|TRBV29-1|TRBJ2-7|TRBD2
CSVELAGGSYEQYF
TGCAGCGTTGAACTGGCGGGAGGGTCCTACGAGCAGTACTTC
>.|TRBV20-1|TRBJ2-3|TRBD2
CSARDEMTSGSYADTQYF
TGCAGTGCTAGAGATGAGATGACTAGCGGGAGTTATGCAGATACGCAGTATTTT
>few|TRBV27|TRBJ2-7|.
CASSLTGRGYEQYF
TGTGCCAGCAGTTTAACGGGTCGGGGCTACGAGCAGTACTTC
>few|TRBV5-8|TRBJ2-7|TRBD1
CASSYRDRDSYEQYF
TGTGCCAGCAGCTACCGGGACAGGGACTCCTACGAGCAGTACTTC
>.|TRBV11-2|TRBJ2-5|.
CASSIRGGEETQYF
TGTGCCAGCAGCATCCGGGGCGGAGAAGAGACCCAGTACTTC
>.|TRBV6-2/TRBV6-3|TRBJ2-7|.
CASSYDRIGPSSGQYF
TGTGCCAGCAGTTACGACCGGATAGGGCCTTCATCGGGGCAGTACTTC
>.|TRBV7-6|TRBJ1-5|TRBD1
CASSLGDRKSNQPQHF
TGTGCCAGCAGCTTGGGGGACAGGAAGAGCAATCAGCCCCAGCATTTT
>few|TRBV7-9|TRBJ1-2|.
CASSRPGAQEGYTF
TGTGCCAGCAGCCGACCGGGAGCTCAGGAGGGCTACACCTTC
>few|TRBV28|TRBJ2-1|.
CASTQDRLEQFF
TGTGCCAGCACCCAAGACAGGCTTGAGCAGTTCTTC
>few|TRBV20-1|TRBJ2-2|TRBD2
CSASRAGGTGELFF
TGCAGTGCTAGTAGAGCGGGAGGGACCGGGGAGCTGTTTTTT
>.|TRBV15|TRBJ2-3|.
CATSTNQGDTQYF
TGTGCCACCAGCACGAACCAAGGAGATACGCAGTATTTT
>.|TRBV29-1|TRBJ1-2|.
CSVSGTPKEGYGYTF
TGCAGCGTATCCGGGACACCTAAAGAGGGGTATGGCTACACCTTC
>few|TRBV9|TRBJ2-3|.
CASSVVSGAADTQYF
TGTGCCAGCAGCGTAGTGTCAGGGGCGGCAGATACGCAGTATTTT
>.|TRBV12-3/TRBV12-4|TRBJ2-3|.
CASSTSSGGVSTDTQYF
.
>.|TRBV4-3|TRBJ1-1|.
CASSQERGRNTEAFF
TGCGCCAGCAGCCAAGAGCGCGGACGGAACACTGAAGCTTTCTTT
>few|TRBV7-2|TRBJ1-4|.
CASSLVPDDQKLFF
TGTGCCAGCAGCTTAGTCCCGGATGACCAAAAACTGTTTTTT
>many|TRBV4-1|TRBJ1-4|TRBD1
CASSPDRGGEKLFF
TGCGCCAGCAGCCCGGACAGGGGGGGCGAAAAACTGTTTTTT
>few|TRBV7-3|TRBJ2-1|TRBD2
CASSPGTAPGLAGDEQFF
TGTGCCAGCAGCCCCGGGACAGCTCCGGGACTAGCGGGAGACGAGCAGTTCTTC